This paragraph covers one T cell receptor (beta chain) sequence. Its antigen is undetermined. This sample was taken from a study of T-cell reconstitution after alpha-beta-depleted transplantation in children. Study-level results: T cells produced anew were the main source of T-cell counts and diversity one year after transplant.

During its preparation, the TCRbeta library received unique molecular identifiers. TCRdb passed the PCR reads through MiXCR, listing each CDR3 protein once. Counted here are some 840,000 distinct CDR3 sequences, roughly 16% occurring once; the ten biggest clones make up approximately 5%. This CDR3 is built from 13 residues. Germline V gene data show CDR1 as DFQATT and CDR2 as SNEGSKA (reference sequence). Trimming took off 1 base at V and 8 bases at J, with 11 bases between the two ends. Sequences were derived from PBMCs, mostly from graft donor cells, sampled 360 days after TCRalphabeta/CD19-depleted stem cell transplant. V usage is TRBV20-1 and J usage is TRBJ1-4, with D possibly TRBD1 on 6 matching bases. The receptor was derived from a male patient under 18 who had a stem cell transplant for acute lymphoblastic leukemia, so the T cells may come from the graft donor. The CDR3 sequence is CSARGRGGEKLFF. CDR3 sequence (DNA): TGCAGTGCTAGAGGCAGGGGAGGGGAAAAACTGTTTTTT.